This TCR beta chain was obtained from a study of T cells expressing NK-cell markers. Study background: Sorted T-cell subsets CD3+CD56+NKG2C+, CD3+CD56+NKG2C- and CD3+CD56-NKG2C+ were TCR beta-sequenced. Eight donors were sequenced, of whom seven were HCMV-seropositive, while the remaining one was HCMV-seronegative.

Germline V gene lookup returns CDR1 DFQATT and CDR2 SNEGSKA (reference sequence). This CDR3 spans 14 amino acids. It was by 5'RACE template switching with UMIs that TCR beta cDNA was made. TCRdb processed the 5' RACE reads again and assigns one entry to each CDR3 protein, with no DNA. With more than 400,000 distinct CDR3 sequences in the sample, the ten largest clones hold 7.3%. Material: blood T cells: a sorted CD56 or NKG2C T cell subset, CD4+ or CD8+ T cells, or bulk PBMC T cells (not recorded which). This receptor was identified in a woman aged 18-70 years in good health. J is TRBJ2-7 and V is TRBV20-1; TCRdb names TRBD2, which stays unverified in the absence of DNA. The CDR3 protein is CSALSGRATYEQYF.